What follows are 13 T cell receptor beta chains derived from one specimen sequenced in a study of technical replicates of blood from several donors. This table comes from immunoSEQ multiplex PCR, and its TCRdb copy is limited to in-frame clones, with some not included. The top ten hold 5% to 6% of the sample, which has about 64,000 clones, 65% to 90% seen once. What was sequenced was PBMCs. The receptors derive from a human donor in good health. Some clones in this sample may be carry-over from other donors' samples.

The gene calls are TRBV19 and TRBJ2-7; 8 bases are shared with TRBD1. CDR1 and CDR2 (germline): LNHDA, SQIVND (reference sequence). Trimming at V came to 4 bases and at J to 3 bases, leaving 5 bases not matched to a gene. CDR3 length: 14 amino acids. The CDR3 here is CASSTRDRYYEQYF. The CDR3 region has the DNA TGTGCCAGTAGTACCCGGGACAGGTACTACGAGCAGTACTTC. Full variable domain (missing parts from reference TRBV19 and TRBJ2-7): DGGITQSPKYLFRKEGQNVTLSCEQNLNHDAMYWYRQDPGQGLRLIYYSQIVNDFQKGDIAEGYSVSREKKESFPLTVTSAQKNPTAFYLCASSTRDRYYEQYFGPGTRLTVT.

The DNA of the CDR3 is TGTGCCAGCAGCTACTCGGGAGAAGGAGAGACCCAGTACTTC. Translation gives CASSYSGEGETQYF. The chain links TRBV7-2 to TRBJ2-5, with D possibly being TRBD2 (6 bases). Trimming cost V 4 bases and J 4 bases, with 13 bases left between them. This CDR3 contains 14 residues. CDR1 is SGHTA and CDR2 is FQGNSA in the germline V gene. The variable domain in full, with the rest retrieved from reference TRBV7-2 and TRBJ2-5, is GAGVSQSPSNKVTEKGKDVELRCDPISGHTALYWYRQSLGQGLEFLIYFQGNSAPDKSGLPSDRFSAERTGGSVSTLTIQRTQQEDSAVYLCASSYSGEGETQYFGPGTRLLVL.

This clone has more than one count but fewer than ten. The rearrangement uses TRBV28 and TRBJ1-1; possible D gene TRBD1, 5 bases. Germline values: CDR1 MDHEN, CDR2 SYDVKM. The CDR3 loop spans 12 amino acids. The V and J ends lost 5 bases and 6 bases respectively, with 10 bases between them. CDR3 in DNA: TGTGCCAGCAGTACCAGGGAGGCTGAAGCTTTCTTT. Translated: CASSTREAEAFF.

There are a few counts of this clone. The gene calls are TRBV5-5 and TRBJ1-6; 9 bases align to TRBD1. Germline CDR1 and CDR2: SGHKS and YYEKEE (reference sequence). After removal of 2 bases from V and 7 bases from J, the junction contained 1 base not matched to a gene. The CDR3 has 14 amino acids. In DNA, the CDR3 is TGTGCCAGCAGCTTCGGACAGGGGAATTCACCCCTCCACTTT. Translated: CASSFGQGNSPLHF.

The chain joins TRBV19 to TRBJ1-6; a weak D match, TRBD1 (5 bases). Germline lookup yields CDR1 LNHDA and CDR2 SQIVND (reference sequence). V lost 5 bases and J 9 bases, leaving 17 bases between the germline ends. The CDR3 contains 15 residues. This CDR3 is CASSRLDTVLSPLHF. The DNA for the CDR3 is TGTGCCAGTAGTCGGTTGGACACAGTACTTTCACCCCTCCACTTT.

The J gene is TRBJ2-7, the V gene TRBV19; 8 bases agree with TRBD1. This CDR3 contains 14 residues. Germline values: CDR1 LNHDA, CDR2 SQIVND (reference sequence). With 1 base clipped from V and 5 bases from J, the junction kept 4 bases outside the gene matches. CDR3 loop: CASSIGTGLHEQYF. The CDR3 DNA is TGTGCCAGTAGTATAGGGACAGGGCTGCACGAGCAGTACTTC.

The chain has TRBV5-5 and TRBJ2-1; 7 nucleotides match TRBD2. V was pared by 0 bases and J by 1 base, with 4 bases of the junction left unmatched. From germline, CDR1 is SGHKS and CDR2 YYEKEE (reference sequence). CDR3 length: 16 amino acids. The CDR3 nucleotides read TGTGCCAGCAGCTTGGAAACGCGGGGGTCCTACAATGAGCAGTTCTTC. As protein: CASSLETRGSYNEQFF.

CDR3 nucleotide sequence: TGTGCCAGCAGCTTAGCGCTTGGGGGAGGTAATTCACCCCTCCACTTT. Protein: CASSLALGGGNSPLHF. The rearrangement uses TRBV7-2 and TRBJ1-6, with a possible D match to TRBD1 (5 bases). Deletions cut 0 bases from V and 6 bases from J, with 12 bases between. The CDR3 totals 16 residues. CDR1 is SGHTA, CDR2 FQGNSA, per germline.

This chain links TRBV4-1 with TRBJ2-1; 7 nucleotides align to TRBD2. This CDR3 comprises 16 residues. Germline lookup yields CDR1 MGHRA and CDR2 YSYEKL. After removal of 4 bases from V and 5 bases from J, the junction contained 11 bases not matched to a gene. CDR3 protein: CASSLQAAGVNNEQFF. DNA for the CDR3: TGCGCCAGCAGCCTCCAGGCGGCGGGGGTCAACAATGAGCAGTTCTTC.

V is TRBV30 and J is TRBJ2-7, with 9 bases matching TRBD2. CDR3 length equals 16 residues. J lost 4 bases, V lost 0 bases, and 10 bases had no gene match. Germline values: CDR1 GTSNPN, CDR2 SVGIG (reference sequence). The CDR3 region has the DNA TGTGCCTGGAGTGTAGACTTGCTAGCGGGACCGTACGAGCAGTACTTC. Amino acids: CAWSVDLLAGPYEQYF.

The chain carries TRBV9 and TRBJ2-7; TRBD1 agrees at 10 bases. From germline, CDR1 is SGDLS and CDR2 YYNGEE. V gave up 3 bases and J gave up 6 bases; unmatched junction bases: 9. The CDR3 loop spans 15 amino acids. The CDR3 here is CASSAPGTGVSEQYF. The CDR3 DNA follows: TGTGCCAGCAGCGCCCCCGGGACAGGGGTAAGCGAGCAGTACTTC.

The chain has TRBV6-5 and TRBJ2-5, with D maybe TRBD2 (6 bases). Between the trimmed V and J ends, which lost 0 bases and 7 bases, there was a span of 15 bases. Germline CDR1 and CDR2: MNHEY and SVGAGI. The CDR3 spans 15 residues. The CDR3 loop reads CASSYSTSPPGTQYF. In nucleotides, the CDR3 is TGTGCCAGCAGTTACTCAACTAGCCCCCCAGGGACCCAGTACTTC.

The chain combines TRBV6-1 with TRBJ2-1; TRBD1 matches 7 bases. The germline CDR1 and CDR2 sequences are MNHNS and SASEGT. J was trimmed by 6 bases and V by 6 bases; bases with no gene match: 11. The CDR3 has 15 amino acids. In DNA, the CDR3 is TGTGCCAGCAGGCCCGCAAAAGGGGGCAGCAATGAGCAGTTCTTC. This gives the protein CASRPAKGGSNEQFF.